This entry lists 16 T cell receptor beta chains sequenced from one sample in a study of T cell responses to AZD1222 COVID-19 vaccine. This table comes from immunoSEQ multiplex PCR, and its TCRdb copy is limited to in-frame clones, with some not included. The data show tens of thousands of clones, 87% seen once. This sample comprised peripheral blood, obtained on day 0 of AZD1222 vaccination. The receptors here all came from an adult in good health.

The chain recombines TRBV13 with TRBJ1-1; D remains unclear. This CDR3 has 12 residues. V lost 1 base and J lost 11, with 11 bases in between. From germline, CDR1 is PRHDT and CDR2 FYEKMQ (reference sequence). The DNA of the CDR3 is TGTGCCAGCAGCTTAGAAGCTCCTCCGGCTTTCTTT. Its translation is CASSLEAPPAFF.

This chain links TRBV11-2 with TRBJ2-2; perhaps TRBD1 as D (6 bases). Trimming stripped 6 bases from V and 2 bases from J, with 7 bases between. This CDR3 has 13 amino acids. CDR1 SGHAT and CDR2 FQNNGV come from the germline V gene. The CDR3 DNA reads as TGTGCCAGCAGACAGGGAAACACCGGGGAGCTGTTTTTT. Translating it yields CASRQGNTGELFF.

The chain couples TRBV29-1 to TRBJ2-2, with a tentative D call TRBD2 (5 bases). The CDR3 totals 12 residues. Germline V gene data show CDR1 as SQVTM and CDR2 as ANQGSEA. The ends were cut back, 4 bases at V and 7 bases at J, with 10 bases in the middle. This CDR3 reads CSVVAGDGELFF. CDR3 coding DNA: TGCAGCGTTGTCGCGGGTGACGGGGAGCTGTTTTTT.

This clone has just a few counts. V is TRBV7-2 and J is TRBJ2-7; 9 bases line up with TRBD2. The CDR3 totals 16 residues. V dropped 5 bases and J dropped 1; count of bases not matched to a gene: 9. Per germline, CDR1 SGHTA and CDR2 FQGNSA. The CDR3 coding sequence is TGTGCCAGCAGCACCGCCGGCGGGAGGGCTTCCTACGAGCAGTACTTC. This encodes CASSTAGGRASYEQYF.

J is TRBJ2-2 and V is TRBV24-1; 10 nucleotides align to TRBD1. There are 16 residues in the CDR3. Losses at the gene ends were 7 bases for V and 7 bases for J; bases not matched to a gene: 11. The germline gives CDR1 KGHDR, CDR2 SFDVKD. In nucleotides, the CDR3 is TGTGCCACCAGAAGAAGGGACAGGGGTTATATCGGGGAGCTGTTTTTT. Translation: CATRRRDRGYIGELFF.

This chain connects TRBV2 to TRBJ1-3, with no clear D. The germline gives CDR1 SNHLY, CDR2 FYNNEI. Trimming shortened V by 7 bases and J by 4 bases, and 5 bases separated the two germline ends. The CDR3 is 11 amino acids. CDR3 in amino acids: CASNSGNTIYF. DNA for the CDR3: TGTGCCAGCAACTCAGGAAACACCATATATTTT. The whole variable domain, remainder taken from reference TRBV2 and TRBJ1-3, is EPEVTQTPSHQVTQMGQEVILRCVPISNHLYFYWYRQILGQKVEFLVSFYNNEISEKSEIFDDQFSVERPDGSNFTLKIRSTKLEDSAMYFCASNSGNTIYFGEGSWLTVV.

Comments on this clone: Other DNA sequences in the same sample also yield this CDR3. The CDR3 DNA follows: TGTGCCAGCAGCGTCACAGGGAGCAATCAGCCCCAGCATTTT. Translating it yields CASSVTGSNQPQHF. The rearrangement joins TRBV9 to TRBJ1-5; a possible D gene is TRBD1 (6 bases). CDR1 and CDR2 (germline): SGDLS, YYNGEE. The CDR3 length is 14 residues. V shed 2 bases and J shed 1 base, with 7 bases lying between them.

This chain links TRBV7-3 with TRBJ1-2; D unresolved. V dropped 5 bases and J dropped 4 bases, with 8 bases sitting between them. From germline, CDR1 is SGHTA and CDR2 FQGTGA. This CDR3 is 12 amino acids long. CDR3 in DNA: TGTGCCAGCAGCGAGAATACCTATGGCTACACCTTC. Its protein is CASSENTYGYTF.

The rearrangement links TRBV18 to TRBJ1-1; D gene ambiguous. CDR1 KGHSH and CDR2 LQKENI come from the germline V gene. This CDR3 spans 16 amino acids. The ends were cut back, 3 bases at V and 4 bases at J, with 18 bases in the middle. The CDR3 loop reads CASSPSLEGKGTEAFF. The CDR3 bases are TGTGCCAGCTCACCGTCCCTTGAAGGGAAGGGCACTGAAGCTTTCTTT.

V is TRBV2 and J is TRBJ2-5; tentative D call: TRBD1 (5 bases). Germline V gene sequence: CDR1 SNHLY, CDR2 FYNNEI. Trimming cost V 6 bases and J 11 bases, with 10 bases left between them. The CDR3 sequence is 10 residues long. This CDR3 reads CASRGLDQYF. CDR3 in DNA: TGTGCCAGCAGGGGGCTAGATCAGTACTTC.

The rearrangement joins TRBV18 to TRBJ2-3, with 7 bases matching TRBD1. From germline, CDR1 is KGHSH and CDR2 LQKENI. V dropped 5 bases and J dropped 4; count of bases not matched to a gene: 9. The CDR3 consists of 15 residues. The CDR3 spells CASSTLTGSSDTQYF. CDR3 nucleotide sequence: TGTGCCAGCTCAACATTGACAGGGTCGTCAGATACGCAGTATTTT.

The chain carries TRBV7-8 and TRBJ1-4; D may be TRBD1 (5 bases). The germline V gene encodes CDR1 SGHVS and CDR2 FQNEAQ. The CDR3 loop spans 16 amino acids. V dropped 0 bases and J dropped 0 bases, with 8 bases sitting between them. In DNA form, the CDR3 reads TGTGCCAGCAGCTTAGCGGGGGGGGCAACTAATGAAAAACTGTTTTTT. Encoded protein: CASSLAGGATNEKLFF.

V usage is TRBV7-6 and J usage is TRBJ2-6; D call uncertain. Germline loops: CDR1 SGHVS, CDR2 FNYEAQ. V was pared by 3 bases and J by 0 bases, with 6 bases between. The CDR3 spans 15 residues. In nucleotides, the CDR3 is TGTGCCAGCAGCTTGGGCGACTCTGGGGCCAACGTCCTGACTTTC. Translating gives CASSLGDSGANVLTF.

The chain joins TRBV7-9 to TRBJ2-5, with D possibly being TRBD1 (6 bases). CDR3 length equals 13 residues. Germline loops: CDR1 SEHNR, CDR2 FQNEAQ (reference sequence). V shed 7 bases and J shed 5 bases, with 14 bases lying between them. CDR3 sequence reads: CASTRGSSETQYF. The CDR3 coding sequence is TGTGCCAGCACCAGGGGTAGTAGCGAGACCCAGTACTTC.

The V gene is TRBV15, the J gene TRBJ2-1, with 11 bases fitting TRBD2. Germline CDR1 is LNHNV and CDR2 is YYDKDF (reference sequence). The junction had 9 bases not matched to a gene; V was cut back by 0 bases and J by 8 bases. This CDR3 contains 17 residues. The CDR3 sequence is CATSRDRPSGRSHEQFF. The CDR3 DNA is TGTGCCACCAGCAGAGATCGGCCTAGCGGGAGGTCCCATGAGCAGTTCTTC.

The gene calls are TRBV5-4 and TRBJ2-7; D tentatively reads TRBD1 or TRBD2 (5 bases each). Germline values: CDR1 SGHNT, CDR2 YYREEE (reference sequence). V was pared by 5 bases and J by 6 bases, with 9 bases between. This CDR3 has 11 residues. Here the CDR3 reads CASSRDLEQYF. CDR3 nucleotides: TGTGCCAGCAGTCGGGACCTCGAGCAGTACTTC.